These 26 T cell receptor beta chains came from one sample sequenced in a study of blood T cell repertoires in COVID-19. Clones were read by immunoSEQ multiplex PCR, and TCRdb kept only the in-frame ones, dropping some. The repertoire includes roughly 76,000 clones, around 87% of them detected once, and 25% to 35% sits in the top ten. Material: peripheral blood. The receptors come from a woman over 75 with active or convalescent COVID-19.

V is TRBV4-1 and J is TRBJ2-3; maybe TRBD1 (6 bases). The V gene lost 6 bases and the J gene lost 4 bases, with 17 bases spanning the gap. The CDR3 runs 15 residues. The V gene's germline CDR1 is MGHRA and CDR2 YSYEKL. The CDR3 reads CASRPISGVPDTQYF. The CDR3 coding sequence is TGCGCCAGCAGACCTATCTCAGGGGTCCCAGATACGCAGTATTTT.

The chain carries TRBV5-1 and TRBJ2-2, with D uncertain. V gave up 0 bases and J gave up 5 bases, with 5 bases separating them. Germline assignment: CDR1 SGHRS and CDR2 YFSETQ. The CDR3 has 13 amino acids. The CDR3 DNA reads TGCGCCAGCAGCTTGGGTAGTACCGGGGAGCTGTTTTTT. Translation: CASSLGSTGELFF.

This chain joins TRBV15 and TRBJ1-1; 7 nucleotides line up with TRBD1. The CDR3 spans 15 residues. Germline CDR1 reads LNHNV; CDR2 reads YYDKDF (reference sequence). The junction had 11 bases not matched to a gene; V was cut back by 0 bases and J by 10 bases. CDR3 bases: TGTGCCACCAGCAGAGATCTCGGGAGGGGGCAGGGAGCTTTCTTT. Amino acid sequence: CATSRDLGRGQGAFF.

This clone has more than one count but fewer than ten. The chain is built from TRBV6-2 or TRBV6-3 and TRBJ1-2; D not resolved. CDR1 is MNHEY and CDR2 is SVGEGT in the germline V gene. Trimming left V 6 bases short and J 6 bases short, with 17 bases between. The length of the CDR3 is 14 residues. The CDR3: CASSRRQEYNGYTF. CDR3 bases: TGTGCCAGCAGCCGGAGGCAGGAGTATAATGGCTACACCTTC.

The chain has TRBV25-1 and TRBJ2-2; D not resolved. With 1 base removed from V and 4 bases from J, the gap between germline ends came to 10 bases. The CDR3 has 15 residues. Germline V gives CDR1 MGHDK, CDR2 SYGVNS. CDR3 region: CASSELARPTGELFF. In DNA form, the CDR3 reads TGTGCCAGCAGTGAATTGGCCAGGCCCACCGGGGAGCTGTTTTTT.

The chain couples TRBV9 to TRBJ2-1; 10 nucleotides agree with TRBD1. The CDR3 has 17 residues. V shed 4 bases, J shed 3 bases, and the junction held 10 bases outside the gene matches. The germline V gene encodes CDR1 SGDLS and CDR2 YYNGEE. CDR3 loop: CASSFPPGTGVYNEQFF. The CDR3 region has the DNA TGTGCCAGCAGCTTCCCTCCCGGGACAGGGGTCTACAATGAGCAGTTCTTC.

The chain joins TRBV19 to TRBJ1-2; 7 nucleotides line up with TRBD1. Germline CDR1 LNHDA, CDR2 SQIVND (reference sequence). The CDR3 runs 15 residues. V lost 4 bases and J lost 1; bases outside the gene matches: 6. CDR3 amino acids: CASSTPDRINYGYTF. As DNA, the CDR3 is TGTGCCAGTAGTACCCCGGACAGGATTAACTATGGCTACACCTTC.

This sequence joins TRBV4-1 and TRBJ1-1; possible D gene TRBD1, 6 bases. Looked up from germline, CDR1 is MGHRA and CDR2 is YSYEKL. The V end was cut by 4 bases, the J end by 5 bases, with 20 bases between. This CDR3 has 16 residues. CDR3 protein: CASSPRETGGSTEAFF. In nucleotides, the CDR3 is TGCGCCAGCAGCCCACGAGAGACAGGTGGTTCAACTGAAGCTTTCTTT.

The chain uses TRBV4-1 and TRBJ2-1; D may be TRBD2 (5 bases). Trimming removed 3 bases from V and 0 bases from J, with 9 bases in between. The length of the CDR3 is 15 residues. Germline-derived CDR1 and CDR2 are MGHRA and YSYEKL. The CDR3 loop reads CASSQVANSYNEQFF. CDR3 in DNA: TGCGCCAGCAGCCAGGTAGCGAACTCCTACAATGAGCAGTTCTTC.

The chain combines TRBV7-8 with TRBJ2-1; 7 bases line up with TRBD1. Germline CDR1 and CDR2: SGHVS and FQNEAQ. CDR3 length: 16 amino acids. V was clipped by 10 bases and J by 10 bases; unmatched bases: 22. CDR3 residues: CATAGTGTVQVSEQFF. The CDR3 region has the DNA TGTGCCACCGCCGGAACCGGGACAGTACAAGTCAGCGAGCAGTTCTTC.

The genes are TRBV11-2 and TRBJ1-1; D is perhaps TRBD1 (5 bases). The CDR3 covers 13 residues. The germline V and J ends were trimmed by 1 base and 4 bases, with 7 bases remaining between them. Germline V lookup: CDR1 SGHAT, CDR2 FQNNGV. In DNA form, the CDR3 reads TGTGCCAGCAGCTTAGCAGGGCCCACTGAAGCTTTCTTT. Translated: CASSLAGPTEAFF.

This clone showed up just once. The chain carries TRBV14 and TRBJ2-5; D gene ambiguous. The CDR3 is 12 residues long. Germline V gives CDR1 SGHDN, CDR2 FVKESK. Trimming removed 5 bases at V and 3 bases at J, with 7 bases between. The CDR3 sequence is CASSSHEETQYF. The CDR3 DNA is TGTGCCAGCAGCTCACACGAAGAGACCCAGTACTTC.

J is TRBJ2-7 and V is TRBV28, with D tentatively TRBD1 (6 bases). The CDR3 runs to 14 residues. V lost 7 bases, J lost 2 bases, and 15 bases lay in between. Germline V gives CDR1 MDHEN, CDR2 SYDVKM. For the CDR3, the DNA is TGTGCCAGCACTTCCCTTCAGGGGACCTACGAGCAGTACTTC. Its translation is CASTSLQGTYEQYF. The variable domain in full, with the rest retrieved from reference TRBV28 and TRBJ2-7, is DVKVTQSSRYLVKRTGEKVFLECVQDMDHENMFWYRQDPGLGLRLIYFSYDVKMKEKGDIPEGYSVSREKKERFSLILESASTNQTSMYLCASTSLQGTYEQYFGPGTRLTVT.

The CDR3 DNA reads TGCGCCAGCAGCTTGGCCTACGGAGTCTCTGGAAACACCATATATTTT. This codes for CASSLAYGVSGNTIYF. V is TRBV5-1 and J is TRBJ1-3; D remains ambiguous. V lost 0 bases, J lost 0 bases, and 10 bases lay in between. CDR3 size: 16 residues. Germline lookup yields CDR1 SGHRS and CDR2 YFSETQ.

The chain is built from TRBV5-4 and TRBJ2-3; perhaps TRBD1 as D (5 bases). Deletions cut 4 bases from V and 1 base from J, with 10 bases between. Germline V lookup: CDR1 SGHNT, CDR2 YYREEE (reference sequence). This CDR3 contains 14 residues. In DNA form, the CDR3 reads TGTGCCAGCAGCAGGGGCCAGGGCACAGATACGCAGTATTTT. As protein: CASSRGQGTDTQYF. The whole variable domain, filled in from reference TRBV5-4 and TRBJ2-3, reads ETGVTQSPTHLIKTRGQQVTLRCSSQSGHNTVSWYQQALGQGPQFIFQYYREEENGRGNFPPRFSGLQFPNYSSELNVNALELDDSALYLCASSRGQGTDTQYFGPGTRLTVL.

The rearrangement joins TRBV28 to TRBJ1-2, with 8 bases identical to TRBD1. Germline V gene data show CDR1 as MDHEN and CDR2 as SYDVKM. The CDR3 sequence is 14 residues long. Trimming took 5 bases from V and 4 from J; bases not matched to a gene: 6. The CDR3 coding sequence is TGTGCCAGCAGTAAGACCAGGGGGCTCTATGGCTACACCTTC. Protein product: CASSKTRGLYGYTF.

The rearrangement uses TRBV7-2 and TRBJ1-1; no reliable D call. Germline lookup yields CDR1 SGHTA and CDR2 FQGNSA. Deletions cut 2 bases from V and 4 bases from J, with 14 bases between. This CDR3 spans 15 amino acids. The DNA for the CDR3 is TGTGCCAGCAGCTTATTACCCAGGCTCACCACTGAAGCTTTCTTT. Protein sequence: CASSLLPRLTTEAFF.

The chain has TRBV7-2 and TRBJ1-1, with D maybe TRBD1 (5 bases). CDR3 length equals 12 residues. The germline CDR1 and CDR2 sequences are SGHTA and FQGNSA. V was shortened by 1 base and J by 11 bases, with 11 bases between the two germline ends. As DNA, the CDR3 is TGTGCCAGCAGCTTAGTGGCGGGGACGGCTTTCTTT. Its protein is CASSLVAGTAFF.

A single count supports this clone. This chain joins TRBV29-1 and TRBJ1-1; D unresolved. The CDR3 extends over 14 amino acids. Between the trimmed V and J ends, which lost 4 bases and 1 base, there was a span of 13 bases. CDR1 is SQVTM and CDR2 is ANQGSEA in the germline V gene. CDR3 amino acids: CSVVEGSGNTEAFF. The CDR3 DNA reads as TGCAGCGTTGTCGAGGGAAGTGGGAACACTGAAGCTTTCTTT.

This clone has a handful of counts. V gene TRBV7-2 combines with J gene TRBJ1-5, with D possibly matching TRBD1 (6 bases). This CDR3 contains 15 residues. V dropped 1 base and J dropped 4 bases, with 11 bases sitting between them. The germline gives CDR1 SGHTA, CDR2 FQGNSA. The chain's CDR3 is CASSLGRDKNQPQHF. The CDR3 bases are TGTGCCAGCAGCTTAGGCAGGGACAAAAATCAGCCCCAGCATTTT.

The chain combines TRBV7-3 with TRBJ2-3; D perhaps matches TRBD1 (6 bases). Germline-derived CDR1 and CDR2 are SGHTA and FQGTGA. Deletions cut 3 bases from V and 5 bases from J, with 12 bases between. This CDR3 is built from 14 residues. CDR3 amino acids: CASSFTGIRDTQYF. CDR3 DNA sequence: TGTGCCAGCAGCTTTACAGGGATTCGAGATACGCAGTATTTT.

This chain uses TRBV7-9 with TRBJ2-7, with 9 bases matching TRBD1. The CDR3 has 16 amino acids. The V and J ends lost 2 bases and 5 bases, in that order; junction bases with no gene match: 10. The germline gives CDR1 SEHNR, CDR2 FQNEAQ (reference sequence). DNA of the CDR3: TGTGCCAGCAGCTTACCCACAGGGGGCAGGTTCCACGAGCAGTACTTC. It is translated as CASSLPTGGRFHEQYF.

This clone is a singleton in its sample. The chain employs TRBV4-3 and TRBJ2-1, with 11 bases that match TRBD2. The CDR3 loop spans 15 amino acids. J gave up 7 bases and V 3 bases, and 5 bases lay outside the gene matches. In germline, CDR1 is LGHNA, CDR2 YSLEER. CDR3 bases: TGCGCCAGCAGCCAGGGGCTAGCGGGGGGAAATGAGCAGTTCTTC. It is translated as CASSQGLAGGNEQFF.

Written as DNA, the CDR3 is TGCGCCAGCAGCTTGAGTCAGGGGGCGGGTGGCTACACCTTC. Protein: CASSLSQGAGGYTF. This chain links TRBV5-1 with TRBJ1-2, with 8 positions matching TRBD1. The V gene's germline CDR1 is SGHRS and CDR2 YFSETQ. The CDR3 is made up of 14 amino acids. V shed 1 base, J shed 7 bases, and the junction held 6 bases outside the gene matches.

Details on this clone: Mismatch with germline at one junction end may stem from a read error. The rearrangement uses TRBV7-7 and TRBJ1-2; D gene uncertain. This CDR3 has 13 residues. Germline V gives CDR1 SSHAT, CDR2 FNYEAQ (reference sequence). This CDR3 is CASSPRRGGGYTF. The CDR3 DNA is TGTGCTAGCAGCCCCAGACGGGGAGGGGGCTACACCTTC.

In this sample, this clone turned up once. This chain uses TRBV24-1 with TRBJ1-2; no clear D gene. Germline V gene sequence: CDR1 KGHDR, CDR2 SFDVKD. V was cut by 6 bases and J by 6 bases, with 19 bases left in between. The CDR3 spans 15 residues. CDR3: CATSPPRYLENGYTF. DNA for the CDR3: TGTGCCACCAGTCCTCCCAGATACTTGGAGAATGGCTACACCTTC.